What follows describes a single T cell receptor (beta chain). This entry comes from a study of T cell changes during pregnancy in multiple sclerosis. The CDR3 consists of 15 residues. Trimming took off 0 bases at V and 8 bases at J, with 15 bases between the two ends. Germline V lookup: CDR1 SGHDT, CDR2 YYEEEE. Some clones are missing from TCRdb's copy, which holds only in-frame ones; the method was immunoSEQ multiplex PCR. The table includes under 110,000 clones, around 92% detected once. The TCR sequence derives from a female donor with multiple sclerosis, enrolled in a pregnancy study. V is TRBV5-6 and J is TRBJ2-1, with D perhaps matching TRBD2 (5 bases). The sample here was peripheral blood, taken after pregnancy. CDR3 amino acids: CASSLGGLVLYEQFF. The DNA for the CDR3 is TGTGCCAGCAGCTTGGGCGGGCTAGTTCTATATGAGCAGTTCTTC.